This TCR beta chain is from a study of regulatory T cells in long-lasting Graves disease. In this sample, this clonotype turned up many times. Deletions cut 3 bases from V and 5 bases from J, with 9 bases between. Germline V gene lookup returns CDR1 KGHDR and CDR2 SFDVKD. There are 13 residues in the CDR3. Both iRepertoire HTBI primers and Arm-PCR of CDR3 regions were used to build the TCR beta libraries. TCRdb reanalysed the multiplex PCR reads using MiXCR and keeps one entry per CDR3 protein. The sample lists hundreds of thousands of distinct CDR3 sequences, 9.5% to 15% occurring once. As for time point: newly diagnosed GD, antithyroid drugs for less than 3 months. PBMC RNA served as the TCR library source. This sample was also put to use in a study of T cells in Graves' hyperthyroidism and ophthalmopathy.

The chain couples TRBV24-1 to TRBJ1-1; D possibly corresponds to TRBD1 (5 bases). Sequenced here: peripheral blood mononuclear cells (PBMCs), sampled at new diagnosis, from a patient treated with antithyroid drugs. This TCR was recovered from a woman aged 25-40 years with Graves disease. The CDR3 region is CATSDGEGTEAFF. CDR3 sequence (DNA): TGTGCCACCAGTGATGGAGAGGGGACTGAAGCTTTCTTT.